Included here is one TCR beta chain sequence, with context. Clones were read by immunoSEQ multiplex PCR, and TCRdb kept only the in-frame ones, dropping some. This sample yields approximately 70,000 clones, of which 87% are seen a single time; roughly 6% belongs to the top ten. Per germline, CDR1 KGHDR and CDR2 SFDVKD. The CDR3 is 18 amino acids. V lost 3 bases to trimming and J lost 5 bases; unmatched junction nucleotides: 11. This specimen belongs to a study of blood T cell repertoires in COVID-19. About the study: Acute-phase and convalescent COVID-19 samples originated in the United States, Italy and Spain.

The V gene is TRBV24-1, the J gene TRBJ2-3; 12 nucleotides agree with TRBD1. Input material: peripheral blood. This sequence originates from a woman aged 50 to 60 with acute or convalescent COVID-19. DNA of the CDR3: TGTGCCACCAGTGATACCCCTGGGACAGGGGGCCTGGGAGATACGCAGTATTTT. Translating it yields CATSDTPGTGGLGDTQYF.